What follows describes a single TCR beta chain. This sample stems from a study of T-cell reconstitution after alpha-beta-depleted transplantation in children. The CDR3 totals 12 residues. V lost 7 bases to trimming and J lost 4 bases, with 10 bases between them. The library targeted TCRbeta and was prepared with unique molecular identifiers. TCRdb recomputed calls from the PCR reads with MiXCR, one row per CDR3 protein. The data show about 1,000,000 distinct CDR3 sequences, roughly 29% seen once. The receptor was isolated from a boy under two years old who had a stem cell transplant for SCID, so the T cells may come from the graft donor. Sequencing used PBMCs, mostly from graft donor cells, obtained 360 days after TCRalphabeta/CD19-depleted stem cell transplant. The chain recombines TRBV12-3 or TRBV12-4 with TRBJ1-2; D is possibly TRBD1 (5 bases). Here the CDR3 DNA reads TGTGCCAGCATTGGGGGTCCCTATGGCTACACCTTC. Translated: CASIGGPYGYTF.